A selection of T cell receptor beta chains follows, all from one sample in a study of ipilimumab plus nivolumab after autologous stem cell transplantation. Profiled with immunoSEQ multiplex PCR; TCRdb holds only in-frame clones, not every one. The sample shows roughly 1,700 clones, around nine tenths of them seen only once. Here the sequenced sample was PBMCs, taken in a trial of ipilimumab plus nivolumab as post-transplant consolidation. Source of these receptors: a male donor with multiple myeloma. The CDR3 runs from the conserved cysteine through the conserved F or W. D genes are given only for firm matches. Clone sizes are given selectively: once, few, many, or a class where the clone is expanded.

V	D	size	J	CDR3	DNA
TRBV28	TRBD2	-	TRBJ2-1	CASSRLAGFEQFF	TGTGCCAGCAGTCGGCTAGCGGGATTTGAGCAGTTCTTC
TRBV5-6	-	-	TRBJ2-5	CASSWQETQYF	TGTGCCAGCAGCTGGCAAGAGACCCAGTACTTC
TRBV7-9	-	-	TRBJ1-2	CASSLSRVGYTF	TGTGCCAGCAGCTTATCGCGGGTCGGCTACACCTTC
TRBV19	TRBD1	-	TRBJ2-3	CASSVGTGWGTDTQYF	TGTGCCAGTAGTGTAGGGACAGGATGGGGCACAGATACGCAGTATTTT
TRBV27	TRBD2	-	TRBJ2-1	CASSPGTSGRNEQFF	TGTGCCAGCAGTCCAGGGACTAGCGGGAGAAATGAGCAGTTCTTC
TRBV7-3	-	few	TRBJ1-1	CASSAAGVDTEAFF	TGTGCCAGCAGCGCAGCAGGGGTGGACACTGAAGCTTTCTTT
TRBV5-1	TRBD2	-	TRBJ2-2	CASSPRGGSGTGELFF	TGCGCCAGCAGCCCGAGGGGCGGGAGTGGCACCGGGGAGCTGTTTTTT
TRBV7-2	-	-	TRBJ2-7	CASSFTSNHEQYF	TGTGCCAGCAGCTTCACTAGTAACCACGAGCAGTACTTC
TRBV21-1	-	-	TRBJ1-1	CASTIRTEAFF	TGTGCCAGCACAATTCGCACTGAAGCTTTCTTT
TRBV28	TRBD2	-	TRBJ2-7	CASSTPGTSYEQYF	TGTGCCAGCAGCACCCCCGGGACTAGCTACGAGCAGTACTTC
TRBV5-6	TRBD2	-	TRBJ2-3	CASSLKREFGTDTQYF	TGTGCCAGCAGCTTGAAGCGGGAGTTTGGCACAGATACGCAGTATTTT
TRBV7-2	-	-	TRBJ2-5	CASSFQPGQFETQYF	TGTGCCAGCAGCTTCCAACCGGGACAATTTGAGACCCAGTACTTC
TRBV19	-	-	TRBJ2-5	CASSTGPQETQYF	TGTGCCAGTAGTACGGGTCCCCAAGAGACCCAGTACTTC
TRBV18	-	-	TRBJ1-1	CASSPPNSPNTEAFF	TGTGCCAGCTCACCACCTAACAGTCCGAACACTGAAGCTTTCTTT
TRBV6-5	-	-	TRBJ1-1	CASSYDSPGPDTEAFF	TGTGCCAGCAGTTACGATTCACCGGGGCCCGACACTGAAGCTTTCTTT
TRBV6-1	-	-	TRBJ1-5	CATRGGAAGNQPQHF	TGTGCCACCCGCGGGGGGGCGGCGGGCAATCAGCCCCAGCATTTT
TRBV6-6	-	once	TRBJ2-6	CSSRGGGANVLTF	TGTTCCTCGAGGGGAGGTGGGGCCAACGTCCTGACTTTC